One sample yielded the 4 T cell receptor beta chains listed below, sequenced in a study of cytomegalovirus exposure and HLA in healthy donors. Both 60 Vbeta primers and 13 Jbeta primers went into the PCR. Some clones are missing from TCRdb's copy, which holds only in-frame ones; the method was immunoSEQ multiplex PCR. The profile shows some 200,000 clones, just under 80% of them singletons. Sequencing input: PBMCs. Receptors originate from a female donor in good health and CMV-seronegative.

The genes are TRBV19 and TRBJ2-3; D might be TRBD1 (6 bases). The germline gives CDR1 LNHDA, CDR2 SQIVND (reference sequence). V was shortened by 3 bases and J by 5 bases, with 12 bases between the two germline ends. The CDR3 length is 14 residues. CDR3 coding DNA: TGTGCCAGTAGTATCCCAGGGGCGGGAGATACGCAGTATTTT. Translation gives CASSIPGAGDTQYF. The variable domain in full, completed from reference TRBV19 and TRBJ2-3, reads DGGITQSPKYLFRKEGQNVTLSCEQNLNHDAMYWYRQDPGQGLRLIYYSQIVNDFQKGDIAEGYSVSREKKESFPLTVTSAQKNPTAFYLCASSIPGAGDTQYFGPGTRLTVL.

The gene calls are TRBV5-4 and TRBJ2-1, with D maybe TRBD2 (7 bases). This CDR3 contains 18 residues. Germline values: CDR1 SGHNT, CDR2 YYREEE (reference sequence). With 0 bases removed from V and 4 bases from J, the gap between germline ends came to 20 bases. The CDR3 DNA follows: TGTGCCAGCAGCTTGGTCAGGGTGCGTGCGGGGGCGTACAATGAGCAGTTCTTC. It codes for CASSLVRVRAGAYNEQFF. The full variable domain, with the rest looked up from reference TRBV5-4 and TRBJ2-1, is ETGVTQSPTHLIKTRGQQVTLRCSSQSGHNTVSWYQQALGQGPQFIFQYYREEENGRGNFPPRFSGLQFPNYSSELNVNALELDDSALYLCASSLVRVRAGAYNEQFFGPGTRLTVL.

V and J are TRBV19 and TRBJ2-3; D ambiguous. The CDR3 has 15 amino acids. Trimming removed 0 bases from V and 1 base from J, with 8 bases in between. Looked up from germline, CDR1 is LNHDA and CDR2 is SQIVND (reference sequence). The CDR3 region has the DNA TGTGCCAGTAGTATAGATCGGGTGGGCACAGATACGCAGTATTTT. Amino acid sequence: CASSIDRVGTDTQYF.

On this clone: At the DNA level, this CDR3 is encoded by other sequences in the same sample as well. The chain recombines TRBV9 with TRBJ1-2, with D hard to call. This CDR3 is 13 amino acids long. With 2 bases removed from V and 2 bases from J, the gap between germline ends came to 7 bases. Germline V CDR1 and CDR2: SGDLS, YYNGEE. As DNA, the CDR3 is TGTGCCAGCAGCGTCACGGAGAACTATGGCTACACCTTC. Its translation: CASSVTENYGYTF.